The 16 T cell receptor beta chains given below trace back to one sample, sequenced in a study of naive and memory T cell subsets. For blood and skin samples, reverse transcription used TCR alpha and beta constant primers. MiXCR, run by TCRdb on the 5' RACE reads, gives a single entry per CDR3 protein. The repertoire holds approximately 27,000 distinct CDR3 sequences, with under 30% as singletons. RNA was extracted from roughly 2.5 ml of whole blood of healthy adults. The receptors originated from a female donor in good health.

The V and J genes are TRBV5-1 and TRBJ1-1; D gene ambiguous. Germline CDR1 and CDR2: SGHRS and YFSETQ. V shed 6 bases and J shed 4 bases, with 13 bases lying between them. CDR3 length: 13 amino acids. The CDR3 coding sequence is TGCGCCAGCAAACTCTCCGGAGGCACTGAAGCTTTCTTT. It specifies CASKLSGGTEAFF.

V is TRBV20-1 and J is TRBJ1-5, with 9 bases lining up with TRBD1. V was clipped by 3 bases and J by 7 bases; unmatched bases: 10. The CDR3 consists of 15 residues. Germline CDR1 reads DFQATT; CDR2 reads SNEGSKA (reference sequence). The CDR3 region has the DNA TGCAGTGCTAGCGGACAGGGGATGTCTCGGCAGCCCCAGCATTTT. Translated: CSASGQGMSRQPQHF.

The J gene is TRBJ2-7, the V gene TRBV6-1, with 8 positions matching TRBD1. CDR1 and CDR2 from the germline V gene are MNHNS and SASEGT. With 7 bases clipped from V and 6 bases from J, the junction kept 11 bases outside the gene matches. The CDR3 contains 14 residues. For the CDR3, the DNA is TGTGCCAGCAAGTCCCGGGACAGGAATCCCGAGCAGTACTTC. Its protein product is CASKSRDRNPEQYF.

V usage is TRBV20-1 and J usage is TRBJ2-3, with unresolved D. V lost 0 bases and J lost 6, with 13 bases in between. Germline V lookup: CDR1 DFQATT, CDR2 SNEGSKA (reference sequence). The CDR3 runs to 14 residues. The CDR3 DNA reads TGCAGTGCTAGAGATAGGCTAGTTGCGGATACGCAGTATTTT. This encodes CSARDRLVADTQYF.

The rearrangement uses TRBV20-1 and TRBJ2-3, with D tentatively TRBD2 (5 bases). Germline CDR1 reads DFQATT; CDR2 reads SNEGSKA (reference sequence). Trimming left V 7 bases short and J 2 bases short, with 19 bases between. This CDR3 region has 15 residues. CDR3 protein: CSVLDPGYNTDTQYF. CDR3 sequence (DNA): TGCAGTGTTTTGGACCCGGGATACAACACAGATACGCAGTATTTT.

This clonotype occurred many times. The J gene is TRBJ2-7, the V gene TRBV18; 9 bases map to TRBD1. Germline V gene sequence: CDR1 KGHSH, CDR2 LQKENI. This CDR3 is 16 amino acids long. V trimming: 4 bases; J trimming: 5 bases; junction bases outside the gene matches: 12. In DNA, the CDR3 is TGTGCCAGCTCACTCCTAGGTCCGGGACAGGGTAACGAGCAGTACTTC. As protein: CASSLLGPGQGNEQYF.

Sample share makes this clonotype medium-sized. This chain joins TRBV29-1 and TRBJ1-1; TRBD1 is a possible D gene (5 bases). The CDR3 covers 11 residues. V was trimmed by 5 bases and J by 11 bases, leaving 15 bases between them. CDR1 and CDR2 (germline): SQVTM, ANQGSEA. In DNA form, the CDR3 reads TGCAGCGTTTCCCGATCAGGGCATGCTTTCTTT. Protein: CSVSRSGHAFF.

The chain carries TRBV29-1 and TRBJ1-2; tentative D call: TRBD1 (6 bases). The CDR3 runs to 15 residues. Per the germline V gene, CDR1 is SQVTM and CDR2 is ANQGSEA. The germline V and J ends were trimmed by 1 base and 6 bases, with 18 bases remaining between them. CDR3 amino acids: CSVEASQTGSDGYTF. The DNA of the CDR3 is TGCAGCGTTGAAGCTTCTCAGACAGGTTCAGATGGCTACACCTTC.

This clonotype came up a few times. The J gene is TRBJ2-7, the V gene TRBV6-5; 9 bases map to TRBD2. Germline V lookup: CDR1 MNHEY, CDR2 SVGAGI. V shed 2 bases, J shed 6 bases, and the junction held 8 bases outside the gene matches. The CDR3 totals 15 residues. The CDR3 coding sequence is TGTGCCAGCAGTTACGAGCCTAGCGGGAACTCCGAGCAGTACTTC. Protein product: CASSYEPSGNSEQYF.

Relative to its sample, this clonotype is medium-sized. V usage is TRBV7-2 and J usage is TRBJ2-1; D is undetermined. Trimming removed 5 bases from V and 5 bases from J, with 10 bases in between. The CDR3 is 13 residues long. Germline CDR1 and CDR2: SGHTA and FQGNSA. The CDR3 is CASSREQDNEQFF. The CDR3 coding sequence is TGTGCCAGCAGCAGAGAGCAGGACAATGAGCAGTTCTTC.

The rearrangement links TRBV20-1 to TRBJ2-7; tentative D call: TRBD2 (6 bases). Germline V gives CDR1 DFQATT, CDR2 SNEGSKA (reference sequence). This CDR3 is built from 15 residues. V dropped 5 bases and J dropped 5 bases, with 22 bases sitting between them. CDR3 sequence: CSAGSPGTVHHEQYF. The CDR3 coding sequence is TGCAGTGCTGGAAGTCCCGGGACTGTGCACCACGAGCAGTACTTC.

In this sample, this clonotype turned up a few times. V usage is TRBV6-5 and J usage is TRBJ2-5; no reliable D call. Deletions cut 6 bases from V and 5 bases from J, with 16 bases between. The CDR3 loop spans 14 amino acids. Germline lookup yields CDR1 MNHEY and CDR2 SVGAGI. The CDR3 loop reads CASRATGPRETQYF. The CDR3 DNA reads as TGTGCCAGCAGAGCAACGGGCCCCAGGGAGACCCAGTACTTC.

The rearrangement joins TRBV5-1 to TRBJ2-7, with TRBD1 matching 8 bases. CDR1 and CDR2 (germline): SGHRS, YFSETQ. Trimming took 4 bases from V and 2 from J; bases not matched to a gene: 5. The CDR3 spans 14 residues. CDR3 bases: TGCGCCAGCAGCAGGCGACAGGGGCCCTACGAGCAGTACTTC. This gives the protein CASSRRQGPYEQYF.

This clonotype was detected a few times. This chain uses TRBV20-1 with TRBJ2-3; D assignment may be TRBD1 or TRBD2 (5 bases each). The V gene lost 5 bases and the J gene lost 1 base, with 16 bases spanning the gap. The CDR3 length is 15 residues. Germline loops: CDR1 DFQATT, CDR2 SNEGSKA (reference sequence). The chain's CDR3 is CSAQPFRDGTDTQYF. DNA of the CDR3: TGCAGTGCTCAACCTTTCCGGGACGGCACAGATACGCAGTATTTT.

This clonotype was seen a single time. CDR3 residues: CASSTSVGEQFF. The CDR3 bases are TGTGCCAGCAGTACTAGCGTTGGTGAGCAGTTCTTC. V gene TRBV6-2 or TRBV6-3 combines with J gene TRBJ2-1; 7 nucleotides line up with TRBD2. Germline V lookup: CDR1 MNHEY, CDR2 SVGEGT. The CDR3 has 12 residues. The ends lost 5 bases at V and 9 bases at J; junction bases unmatched: 4.

V is TRBV7-3 and J is TRBJ1-1, with 7 bases that match TRBD1. Germline V lookup: CDR1 SGHTA, CDR2 FQGTGA. This CDR3 has 15 amino acids. With 0 bases clipped from V and 2 bases from J, the junction kept 3 bases outside the gene matches. CDR3 loop: CASSLTTGTNTEAFF. CDR3 nucleotide sequence: TGTGCCAGCAGCTTAACGACAGGGACAAACACTGAAGCTTTCTTT.